This T cell receptor beta chain was obtained from a study of blood T cell repertoires in COVID-19. Study in general: COVID-19 samples from acute and convalescent phases originated in the United States, Italy and Spain. Sample material is recorded as cDNA or gDNA derived from T cells, B-cell-depleted T cells, or PBMCs.

In the source study's methods: Researchers report that nucleated cell counts were estimated from reference gene primer amplification. Libraries were prepared by immunoSEQ multiplex PCR; TCRdb keeps only in-frame clonotypes and omits some of them. The V and J calls and clone size were taken over from that table, and D and trimming were inferred from the DNA. The profile shows just over 75,000 clones, around nine tenths of them singletons. Germline CDR1 LGHNA, CDR2 YNFKEQ. V was clipped by 0 bases and J by 8 bases; unmatched bases: 5. The CDR3 spans 15 residues. A few counts support this clone. The chain joins TRBV4-2 to TRBJ1-4; the match to TRBD1 covers 8 bases. Sequencing was done on a sample of peripheral blood. This TCR came from a woman at least 80 years old with active or convalescent COVID-19. The CDR3 bases are TGTGCCAGCAGCCAAGATCAGGGGGCGGGAGAAAAACTGTTTTTT. Encoded protein: CASSQDQGAGEKLFF.